The 12 T cell receptor beta chains in this list originate from one sample, sequenced in a study of cytomegalovirus exposure and HLA in healthy donors. Assay used: immunoSEQ multiplex PCR; TCRdb lists only in-frame clones, some missing. The repertoire holds over 250,000 clones, with 80% to 90% as singletons. The sequenced material came from PBMCs. These receptors were taken from a woman between 18 and 30 years old in good health and CMV-seronegative.

This clone was counted a few times. The chain couples TRBV9 to TRBJ1-5; 10 bases are shared with TRBD1. This CDR3 comprises 12 residues. Germline CDR1 SGDLS, CDR2 YYNGEE. V trimming: 4 bases; J trimming: 15 bases; junction bases outside the gene matches: 7. The CDR3 nucleotides are TGTGCCAGCAGCACACGACAGGGGGCTCTGCATTTT. It specifies CASSTRQGALHF.

As DNA, the CDR3 is TGTGCCAGCAGACCCGGGATACTCTCTGGAAACACCATATATTTT. Protein sequence: CASRPGILSGNTIYF. The rearrangement links TRBV28 to TRBJ1-3, with D unresolved. The CDR3 extends over 15 amino acids. Germline loops: CDR1 MDHEN, CDR2 SYDVKM. V dropped 6 bases and J dropped 0 bases, with 12 bases sitting between them.

The chain employs TRBV6-1 and TRBJ2-7; 9 bases agree with TRBD2. CDR1 is MNHNS, CDR2 SASEGT, per germline. With V trimmed by 6 bases and J by 5 bases, 8 bases remained unmatched. The CDR3 spans 14 residues. CDR3 protein: CASSSGLAGNEQYF. CDR3 in DNA: TGTGCCAGCAGCTCGGGACTAGCAGGCAACGAGCAGTACTTC.

The rearrangement uses TRBV29-1 and TRBJ1-2; D unresolved. In germline, CDR1 is SQVTM, CDR2 ANQGSEA. Trimming took off 0 bases at V and 5 bases at J, with 7 bases between the two ends. This CDR3 region has 12 residues. Here the CDR3 reads CSVEDTGYGYTF. In DNA, the CDR3 is TGCAGCGTTGAAGACACGGGTTATGGCTACACCTTC.

This clone appeared once. The chain employs TRBV18 and TRBJ2-5; D possibly corresponds to TRBD1 (5 bases). The V gene lost 1 base and the J gene lost 3 bases, with 6 bases spanning the gap. Germline V gene sequence: CDR1 KGHSH, CDR2 LQKENI. The CDR3 has 13 amino acids. The CDR3 DNA reads TGTGCCAGCTCACCACAACAGGAAGAGACCCAGTACTTC. Encoded protein: CASSPQQEETQYF.

The chain carries TRBV5-1 and TRBJ2-5, with 15 bases that match TRBD2. After removal of 3 bases from V and 6 bases from J, the junction contained 3 bases not matched to a gene. The CDR3 has 15 residues. CDR1 and CDR2 (germline): SGHRS, YFSETQ. The CDR3 spells CASSYGTSGRKTQYF. CDR3 bases: TGCGCCAGCAGCTACGGGACTAGCGGGAGGAAGACCCAGTACTTC. Filled out from reference TRBV5-1 and TRBJ2-5, the complete variable domain reads KAGVTQTPRYLIKTRGQQVTLSCSPISGHRSVSWYQQTPGQGLQFLFEYFSETQRNKGNFPGRFSGRQFSNSRSEMNVSTLELGDSALYLCASSYGTSGRKTQYFGPGTRLLVL.

V usage is TRBV2 and J usage is TRBJ2-5; TRBD2 agrees at 10 bases. The ends lost 4 bases at V and 3 bases at J; junction bases unmatched: 5. CDR3 size: 15 residues. Germline CDR1 and CDR2: SNHLY and FYNNEI. CDR3 sequence reads: CASSVASGGEETQYF. Written as DNA, the CDR3 is TGTGCCAGCAGTGTGGCTAGCGGGGGAGAAGAGACCCAGTACTTC.

The rearrangement uses TRBV4-1 and TRBJ1-6; tentative D call: TRBD1 (6 bases). Per the germline V gene, CDR1 is MGHRA and CDR2 is YSYEKL. The V gene lost 0 bases and the J gene lost 10 bases, with 10 bases spanning the gap. CDR3 length: 14 residues. The CDR3, as DNA: TGCGCCAGCAGCCAAGAGGACAGTAAATCACCCCTCCACTTT. The encoded protein is CASSQEDSKSPLHF.

J is TRBJ1-1 and V is TRBV9; 8 bases are a match to TRBD1. Looked up from germline, CDR1 is SGDLS and CDR2 is YYNGEE. CDR3 length: 14 residues. V dropped 0 bases and J dropped 11; count of bases not matched to a gene: 9. DNA of the CDR3: TGTGCCAGCAGCGTAGGTCCTGGGACAGGACAGGCTTTCTTT. Protein: CASSVGPGTGQAFF.

J is TRBJ2-7 and V is TRBV11-2; 10 nucleotides align to TRBD1. V shed 6 bases, J shed 3 bases, and the junction held 8 bases outside the gene matches. Germline V lookup: CDR1 SGHAT, CDR2 FQNNGV. This CDR3 has 15 residues. The CDR3 spells CASRQDRGLGYEQYF. CDR3 DNA: TGTGCCAGCAGACAAGACAGGGGGCTTGGCTACGAGCAGTACTTC. The full variable domain, completed using reference TRBV11-2 and TRBJ2-7, is EAGVAQSPRYKIIEKRQSVAFWCNPISGHATLYWYQQILGQGPKLLIQFQNNGVVDDSQLPKDRFSAERLKGVDSTLKIQPAKLEDSAVYLCASRQDRGLGYEQYFGPGTRLTVT.

The chain uses TRBV7-9 and TRBJ1-4; TRBD1 matches 7 bases. This CDR3 spans 17 amino acids. With V trimmed by 6 bases and J by 3 bases, 13 bases remained unmatched. Per germline, CDR1 SEHNR and CDR2 FQNEAQ (reference sequence). The CDR3 here is CASSLRSTGDPNEKLFF. DNA of the CDR3: TGTGCCAGCAGTCTCAGATCAACAGGGGATCCTAATGAAAAACTGTTTTTT.

This clone was counted once. This chain joins TRBV11-3 and TRBJ2-7; no clear D gene. V was pared by 5 bases and J by 6 bases, with 11 bases between. Germline V gives CDR1 SGHNT, CDR2 YENEEA. The CDR3 totals 12 residues. The chain's CDR3 is CASSPGVSEQYF. The CDR3 DNA follows: TGTGCCAGCAGCCCTGGAGTCAGCGAGCAGTACTTC.